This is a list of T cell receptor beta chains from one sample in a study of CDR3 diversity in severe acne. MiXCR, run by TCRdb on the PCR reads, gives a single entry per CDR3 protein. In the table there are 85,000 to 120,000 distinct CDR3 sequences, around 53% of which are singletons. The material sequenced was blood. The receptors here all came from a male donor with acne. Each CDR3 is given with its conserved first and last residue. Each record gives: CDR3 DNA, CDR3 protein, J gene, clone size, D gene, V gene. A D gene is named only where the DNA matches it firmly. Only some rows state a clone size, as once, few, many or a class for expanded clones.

TGTGCCAGCAGCGAGAAGGGCTCCTACGAGCAGTACTTC	CASSEKGSYEQYF	TRBJ2-7	NA	NA	TRBV5-8
TGCAGTGTTCTGACTAGCGGCTCCTACAATGAGCAGTTCTTC	CSVLTSGSYNEQFF	TRBJ2-1	few	TRBD2	TRBV20-1
TGTGCCAGCAGCAACCCTCCCGCCTACGAGCAGTACTTC	CASSNPPAYEQYF	TRBJ2-7	few	NA	TRBV5-7
TGTGCCAGCAGTTACTCGCCCAGTACCTACAATGAGCAGTTCTTC	CASSYSPSTYNEQFF	TRBJ2-1	NA	NA	TRBV6-5
TGTGCCAGCAGCCAAGATATGAATGAGCAGTTCTTC	CASSQDMNEQFF	TRBJ2-1	many	NA	TRBV3-1
TGTGCCAGCAGTTTCTATCAGCCCCAGCATTTT	CASSFYQPQHF	TRBJ1-5	NA	NA	TRBV27
TGTGCCAGCAGTGCCGGTACGGGGTTCGGAGCTTTCTTT	CASSAGTGFGAFF	TRBJ1-1	few	NA	TRBV25-1
TGTGCCAGCAGCTTGGTGGCAGGCGAGCTATATGGCTACACCTTC	CASSLVAGELYGYTF	TRBJ1-2	many	NA	TRBV5-6
TGTGCCAGCAGTTACTCCGGGACTAGCGGGAGCTTTCGATTTTATGAGCAGTTCTTC	CASSYSGTSGSFRFYEQFF	TRBJ2-1	NA	TRBD2	TRBV6-5
TGTGCCAGCAGTTACGGGGACAGCTCCTACGAGCAGTACTTC	CASSYGDSSYEQYF	TRBJ2-7	medium-sized	TRBD1	TRBV6-5
TGCAGTGCTAGGGTAGCGGATCAAGAGACCCAGTACTTC	CSARVADQETQYF	TRBJ2-5	NA	NA	TRBV20-1
TGTGCCAGTCTCGGGCGCGTCTACGAGCAGTACTTC	CASLGRVYEQYF	TRBJ2-7	few	NA	TRBV2
TGTGCCAGTAGTAAAACTAGCGGGGCCTCCTACGAGCAGTACTTC	CASSKTSGASYEQYF	TRBJ2-7	few	TRBD2	TRBV19
TGTGCCAGCAGCTTAGGGCGGGCCTTCACAGATACGCAGTATTTT	CASSLGRAFTDTQYF	TRBJ2-3	few	NA	TRBV11-1
TGTGCCAGCAGCCAATCGGGGACAGGGAACGGACTGTTTTTT	CASSQSGTGNGLFF	TRBJ1-4	NA	TRBD1	TRBV16
TGTGCCAGCAGCTGGGAGGCTAGCGGGAGTTCGAATGAGCAGTTCTTC	CASSWEASGSSNEQFF	TRBJ2-1	NA	TRBD2	TRBV3-1
TGCAGCGTTGACAATGGCGGTACTGAAGCTTTCTTT	CSVDNGGTEAFF	TRBJ1-1	NA	NA	TRBV29-1
TGCGCCAGCAGTGTGGGTAGGCCCGGGGAGCTGTTTTTT	CASSVGRPGELFF	TRBJ2-2	NA	NA	TRBV24-1
TGCGCCAGCAGCCCCGGCGTAATGAACACTGAAGCTTTCTTT	CASSPGVMNTEAFF	TRBJ1-1	many	NA	TRBV5-1
TGTGCCAGCAGTTTATACCACGAGCAGTGCTTC	CASSLYHEQCF	TRBJ2-7	NA	NA	TRBV27
NA	CASSLDKGYGYTFGSGTQYF	TRBJ2-5	NA	NA	TRBV7-2
TGTGCCAGCAGCGTAGGGATCAGCTCTGGAAACACCATATATTTT	CASSVGISSGNTIYF	TRBJ1-3	NA	NA	TRBV9
TGTGCCAGCAGTGACTCCCAACTAGCGGGAGGCCTAACTCCCGGGGAGCTGTTTTTT	CASSDSQLAGGLTPGELFF	TRBJ2-2	NA	TRBD2	TRBV6-4
TGTGCCAGAAGGGGAGTGGAAGAGACCCAGTACTTC	CARRGVEETQYF	TRBJ2-5	few	NA	TRBV2